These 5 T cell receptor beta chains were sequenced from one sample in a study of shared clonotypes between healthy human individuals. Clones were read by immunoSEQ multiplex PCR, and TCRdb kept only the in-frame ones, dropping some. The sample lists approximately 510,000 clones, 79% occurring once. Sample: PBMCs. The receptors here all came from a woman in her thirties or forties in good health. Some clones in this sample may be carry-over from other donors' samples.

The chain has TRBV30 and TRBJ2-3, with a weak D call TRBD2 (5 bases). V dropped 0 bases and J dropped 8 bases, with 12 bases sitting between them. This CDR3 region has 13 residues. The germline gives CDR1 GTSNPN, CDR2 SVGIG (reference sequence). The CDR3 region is CAWSVSLVGTQYF. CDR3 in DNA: TGTGCCTGGAGTGTATCACTAGTTGGTACGCAGTATTTT. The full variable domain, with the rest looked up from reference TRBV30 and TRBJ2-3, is SQTIHQWPATLVQPVGSPLSLECTVEGTSNPNLYWYRQAAGRGLQLLFYSVGIGQISSEVPQNLSASRPQDRQFILSSKKLLLSDSGFYLCAWSVSLVGTQYFGPGTRLTVL.

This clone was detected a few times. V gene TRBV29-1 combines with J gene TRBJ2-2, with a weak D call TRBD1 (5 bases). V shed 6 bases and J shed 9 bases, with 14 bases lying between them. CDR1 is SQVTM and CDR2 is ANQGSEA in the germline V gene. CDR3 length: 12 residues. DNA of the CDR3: TGCAGCGTCCGCGGCCAGGGTTGGGAGCTGTTTTTT. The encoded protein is CSVRGQGWELFF.

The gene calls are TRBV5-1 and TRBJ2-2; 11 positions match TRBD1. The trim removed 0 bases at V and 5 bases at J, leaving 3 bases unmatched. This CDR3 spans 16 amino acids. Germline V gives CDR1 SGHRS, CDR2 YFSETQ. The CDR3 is CASSLEGTGGTGELFF. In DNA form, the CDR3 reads TGCGCCAGCAGCTTGGAAGGGACAGGGGGTACCGGGGAGCTGTTTTTT.

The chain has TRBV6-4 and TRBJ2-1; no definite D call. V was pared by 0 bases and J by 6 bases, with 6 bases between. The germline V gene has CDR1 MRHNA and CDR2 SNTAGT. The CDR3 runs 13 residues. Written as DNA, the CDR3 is TGTGCCAGCAGTGACTCGAGCCTCAATGAGCAGTTCTTC. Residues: CASSDSSLNEQFF.

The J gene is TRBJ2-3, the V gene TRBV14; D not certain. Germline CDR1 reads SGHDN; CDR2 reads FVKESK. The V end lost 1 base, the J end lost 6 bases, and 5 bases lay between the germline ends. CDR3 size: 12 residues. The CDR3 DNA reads TGTGCCAGCAGCCAAGTGATGGATACGCAGTATTTT. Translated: CASSQVMDTQYF.